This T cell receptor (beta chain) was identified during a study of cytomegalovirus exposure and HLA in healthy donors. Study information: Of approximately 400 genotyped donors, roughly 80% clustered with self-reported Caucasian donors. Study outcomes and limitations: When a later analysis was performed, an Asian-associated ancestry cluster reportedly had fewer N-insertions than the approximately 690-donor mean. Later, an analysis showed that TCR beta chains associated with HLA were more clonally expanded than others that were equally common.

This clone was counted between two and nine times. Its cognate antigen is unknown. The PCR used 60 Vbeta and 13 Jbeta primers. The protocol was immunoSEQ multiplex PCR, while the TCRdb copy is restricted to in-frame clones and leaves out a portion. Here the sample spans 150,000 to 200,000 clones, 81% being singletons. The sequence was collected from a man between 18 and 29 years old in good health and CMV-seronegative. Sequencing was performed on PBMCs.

CDR3 amino acids: CASSDTGGTEAFF. CDR3 coding DNA: TGCGCCAGCAGTGACACAGGCGGCACTGAAGCTTTCTTT. This chain connects TRBV10-2 to TRBJ1-1; tentative D call: TRBD1 (5 bases). V was trimmed by 3 bases and J by 4 bases, leaving 9 bases between them. Germline V gives CDR1 WSHSY, CDR2 SAAADI. The CDR3 totals 13 residues.